The 26 T cell receptor beta chains presented below share a single source sample, sequenced in a study of T cells after yellow fever vaccination. TCRdb processed the 5' RACE reads anew with MiXCR; each CDR3 protein has one entry. The sample has 250,000 to 300,000 distinct CDR3 sequences, 8.7% seen once. Sequencing used CD4+ T cells sorted from PBMCs, obtained 5 days after the yellow fever booster vaccination. These TCRs come from a young man who received the YFV17D yellow fever vaccine.

The CDR3 protein is CASSPDSGDQYF. The CDR3 bases are TGTGCCAGCAGCCCTGATTCGGGGGACCAGTACTTC. This chain uses TRBV7-2 with TRBJ2-5; tentatively, D is TRBD2 (6 bases). Germline loops: CDR1 SGHTA, CDR2 FQGNSA. V was cut by 5 bases and J by 10 bases, with 14 bases left in between. The CDR3 has 12 residues.

This rearrangement joins TRBV28 to TRBJ2-1; tentatively, D is TRBD1 (6 bases). The V end was cut by 4 bases, the J end by 9 bases, with 22 bases between. Germline V lookup: CDR1 MDHEN, CDR2 SYDVKM. The CDR3 has 16 residues. CDR3 in amino acids: CASSSIGTTLRPEQFF. The CDR3 DNA is TGTGCCAGCAGTTCTATTGGGACAACACTCCGGCCTGAGCAGTTCTTC.

Many counts were recorded for this clonotype. The gene calls are TRBV12-3 or TRBV12-4 and TRBJ1-4, with TRBD1 matching 8 bases. J was trimmed by 8 bases and V by 7 bases; bases with no gene match: 9. The CDR3 covers 14 residues. The CDR3 nucleotides are TGTGCCAGCAAGATACAGGGGGATGGCGAAAAACTGTTTTTT. Its translation: CASKIQGDGEKLFF.

This clonotype was seen a handful of times. The chain recombines TRBV12-3 or TRBV12-4 with TRBJ2-5; 12 bases are a match to TRBD2. Losses at the gene ends were 5 bases for V and 1 base for J; bases not matched to a gene: 5. This CDR3 region has 16 residues. CDR3 in DNA: TGTGCCAGCAGTCCAGGACTAGCGGGGCTCCAAGAGACCCAGTACTTC. It specifies CASSPGLAGLQETQYF.

This clonotype occurred many times. This rearrangement joins TRBV2 to TRBJ2-7; either TRBD1 or TRBD2 may fit D (6 bases each). CDR1 and CDR2 (germline): SNHLY, FYNNEI. V gave up 6 bases and J gave up 3 bases, with 18 bases separating them. This CDR3 is built from 15 residues. In DNA, the CDR3 is TGTGCCAGCAGACTTGGGGGCCTAGCGAGCTACGAGCAGTACTTC. Translating it yields CASRLGGLASYEQYF.

Only a few counts were recorded for this clonotype. The J gene is TRBJ1-2, the V gene TRBV7-2, with TRBD1 identical over 9 bases. The CDR3 has 14 residues. V was pared by 6 bases and J by 4 bases, with 6 bases of the junction left unmatched. From germline, CDR1 is SGHTA and CDR2 FQGNSA. CDR3 residues: CASRRTGVIYGYTF. DNA for the CDR3: TGTGCCAGCAGGCGGACAGGGGTCATCTATGGCTACACCTTC. The whole variable domain, remainder taken from reference TRBV7-2 and TRBJ1-2, is GAGVSQSPSNKVTEKGKDVELRCDPISGHTALYWYRQSLGQGLEFLIYFQGNSAPDKSGLPSDRFSAERTGGSVSTLTIQRTQQEDSAVYLCASRRTGVIYGYTFGSGTRLTVV.

The chain links TRBV5-6 to TRBJ2-5; D unclear. Trimming cost V 4 bases and J 4 bases, with 11 bases left between them. Germline CDR1 SGHDT, CDR2 YYEEEE. The CDR3 runs 13 residues. For the CDR3, the DNA is TGTGCCAGCAGCCCCGGGCTGATAGAGACCCAGTACTTC. Its translation: CASSPGLIETQYF.

CDR3 loop: CSARDGTAYNEQFF. The DNA of the CDR3 is TGCAGTGCTAGAGACGGGACAGCCTACAATGAGCAGTTCTTC. The chain is built from TRBV20-1 and TRBJ2-1, with TRBD1 identical over 7 bases. CDR1 and CDR2 (germline): DFQATT, SNEGSKA (reference sequence). The CDR3 has 14 amino acids. The V gene end was trimmed by 0 bases and the J gene end by 2 bases; junction bases not matched to a gene: 1.

This clonotype has a count of ten or more. This chain links TRBV5-1 with TRBJ1-1; TRBD1 is a possible D gene (6 bases). Germline assignment: CDR1 SGHRS and CDR2 YFSETQ. The CDR3 runs 13 residues. The germline V and J ends were trimmed by 0 bases and 5 bases, with 8 bases remaining between them. The CDR3 bases are TGCGCCAGCAGCTTGGACAGGGTTACTGAAGCTTTCTTT. This sequence encodes CASSLDRVTEAFF.

This clonotype was detected only a few times. V usage is TRBV6-5 and J usage is TRBJ1-3; no definite D call. The CDR3 is 15 residues long. V lost 0 bases and J 2 bases, leaving 8 bases between the germline ends. Germline loops: CDR1 MNHEY, CDR2 SVGAGI. In nucleotides, the CDR3 is TGTGCCAGCAGTTACTCAATAGGCCCTGGAAACACCATATATTTT. It is translated as CASSYSIGPGNTIYF.

This clonotype was counted a few times. The rearrangement uses TRBV4-1 and TRBJ1-6; TRBD1 might be the D (5 bases). The CDR3 totals 14 residues. CDR1 MGHRA and CDR2 YSYEKL come from the germline V gene. The V end was cut by 1 base, the J end by 6 bases, with 7 bases between. CDR3 DNA: TGCGCCAGCAGCCAAGGGGACTTTAATTCACCCCTCCACTTT. This sequence encodes CASSQGDFNSPLHF.

The chain carries TRBV2 and TRBJ1-2; no definite D call. CDR1 is SNHLY and CDR2 is FYNNEI in the germline V gene. V was cut by 6 bases and J by 0 bases, with 14 bases left in between. This CDR3 spans 15 amino acids. In DNA, the CDR3 is TGTGCCAGCAGCTCTCAAGGAGGAACTAACTATGGCTACACCTTC. Its protein product is CASSSQGGTNYGYTF.

V is TRBV24-1 and J is TRBJ1-2; no firm D call. The V end lost 4 bases, the J end lost 5 bases, and 10 bases lay between the germline ends. Per germline, CDR1 KGHDR and CDR2 SFDVKD. The CDR3 contains 13 residues. CDR3 sequence: CATSDAHRYGYTF. CDR3 coding DNA: TGTGCCACCAGTGACGCACACAGATATGGCTACACCTTC.

V and J are TRBV18 and TRBJ1-1; tentative D call: TRBD1 (6 bases). There are 15 residues in the CDR3. Germline values: CDR1 KGHSH, CDR2 LQKENI. Trimming took 0 bases from V and 2 from J, leaving 10 bases between them. CDR3 DNA: TGTGCCAGCTCACCACCGACAGGTCCTAACACTGAAGCTTTCTTT. Its protein product is CASSPPTGPNTEAFF.

The chain employs TRBV6-4 and TRBJ2-7, with 9 bases that match TRBD1. Germline CDR1 reads MRHNA; CDR2 reads SNTAGT. V lost 5 bases, J lost 11 bases, and 13 bases stayed unmatched. This CDR3 is built from 14 residues. The CDR3 loop is CASSLSGQGDDKYV. The CDR3, as DNA: TGTGCCAGCAGTCTCTCGGGACAGGGAGACGATAAGTACGTC.

This clonotype was counted only a few times. The rearrangement links TRBV5-6 to TRBJ1-5, with 9 bases identical to TRBD1. The ends lost 2 bases at V and 6 bases at J; junction bases unmatched: 6. Germline CDR1 is SGHDT and CDR2 is YYEEEE. The CDR3 has 15 residues. CDR3 bases: TGTGCCAGCAGCTTCCGGGGGACAGGGTCTCAGCCCCAGCATTTT. Protein product: CASSFRGTGSQPQHF.

This clonotype has a handful of counts. CDR3 sequence reads: CASTTPGQRYEQFF. For the CDR3, the DNA is TGTGCCAGCACCACCCCTGGACAGCGCTATGAGCAGTTCTTC. J is TRBJ2-1 and V is TRBV6-5, with D possibly being TRBD1 (6 bases). The V and J ends lost 7 bases and 8 bases respectively, with 18 bases between them. Germline CDR1 MNHEY, CDR2 SVGAGI. The CDR3 loop spans 14 amino acids.

Remarks on this clonotype: A read error may be the cause here, since a much bigger clone is one base away. The chain uses TRBV4-2 and TRBJ2-1, with D possibly matching TRBD2 (5 bases). The V end was cut by 1 base, the J end by 9 bases, with 16 bases between. The V gene's germline CDR1 is LGHNA and CDR2 YNFKEQ. This CDR3 has 15 residues. The CDR3 DNA follows: TGTGCCAGCAGCCAAGTCCAAGGTGAGGGAACTGAGCAGTTCTTC. It yields the protein CASSQVQGEGTEQFF.

This clonotype was seen ten or more times. The chain is built from TRBV6-1 and TRBJ1-5; 7 bases agree with TRBD1. The CDR3 extends over 14 amino acids. Germline V gene lookup returns CDR1 MNHNS and CDR2 SASEGT. Trimming cost V 3 bases and J 6 bases; bases outside gene matches: 5. The chain's CDR3 is CASSEGAGGQPQHF. The CDR3 DNA follows: TGTGCCAGCAGTGAGGGGGCAGGGGGTCAGCCCCAGCATTTT.

This clonotype was seen only a few times. The chain combines TRBV5-6 with TRBJ2-7; tentatively, D is TRBD1 (7 bases). Germline values: CDR1 SGHDT, CDR2 YYEEEE. This CDR3 region has 13 residues. The V gene lost 4 bases and the J gene lost 7 bases, with 15 bases spanning the gap. The CDR3 DNA sequence: TGTGCCAGCAGCCGCAGCCCAGGGGGGGAGCAGTACGTC. Translation: CASSRSPGGEQYV.

This clonotype was seen many times. This chain uses TRBV18 with TRBJ1-5, with D unclear. V lost 1 base and J 0 bases, leaving 4 bases between the germline ends. The CDR3 covers 14 residues. Germline loops: CDR1 KGHSH, CDR2 LQKENI. CDR3: CASSPRYSNQPQHF. The DNA for the CDR3 is TGTGCCAGCTCACCACGGTATAGCAATCAGCCCCAGCATTTT.

This clonotype was observed many times. This sequence joins TRBV5-4 and TRBJ2-7; 8 bases map to TRBD2. CDR1 and CDR2 from the germline V gene are SGHNT and YYREEE (reference sequence). Trimming removed 0 bases from V and 7 bases from J; junction bases left unmatched: 9. The CDR3 loop spans 15 amino acids. Written as DNA, the CDR3 is TGTGCCAGCAGCTTGGGCGGCGGGGGGTTCCTGGAGCAGTACTTC. Its translation is CASSLGGGGFLEQYF.

This chain links TRBV5-5 with TRBJ2-6; D gene ambiguous. This CDR3 is 17 amino acids long. Trimming pared 4 bases from V and 0 bases from J, leaving 14 bases between. Germline loops: CDR1 SGHKS, CDR2 YYEKEE (reference sequence). This chain's CDR3 is CASSIRRGVSGANVLTF. CDR3 bases: TGTGCCAGCAGCATCAGAAGAGGAGTCTCTGGGGCCAACGTCCTGACTTTC.

This sequence joins TRBV4-3 and TRBJ2-5; D is perhaps TRBD2 (7 bases). In germline, CDR1 is LGHNA, CDR2 YSLEER. Trimming removed 0 bases at V and 7 bases at J, with 15 bases between. The CDR3 has 15 residues. The DNA of the CDR3 is TGCGCCAGCAGCCAAGATCGGGGGGCGTTAGGGACCCAGTACTTC. This codes for CASSQDRGALGTQYF.

This clonotype was picked up many times. The rearrangement uses TRBV9 and TRBJ2-2, with D perhaps TRBD1 (5 bases). In germline, CDR1 is SGDLS, CDR2 YYNGEE. Trimming pared 4 bases from V and 4 bases from J, leaving 20 bases between. CDR3 length equals 17 residues. DNA of the CDR3: TGTGCCAGCAGCCCTCGAGTTCGCAGGGCGTCCACCGGGGAGCTGTTTTTT. Protein sequence: CASSPRVRRASTGELFF.

This clonotype was observed a few times. The V and J genes are TRBV4-2 and TRBJ1-2, with D tentatively TRBD1 (6 bases). The ends were cut back, 0 bases at V and 7 bases at J, with 12 bases in the middle. CDR1 is LGHNA, CDR2 YNFKEQ, per germline. The CDR3 covers 14 residues. CDR3 bases: TGTGCCAGCAGCCAAGATCCGGGGGCGATTGGCTACACCTTC. Translation gives CASSQDPGAIGYTF.